The 23 T cell receptor beta chains below come from one sample, sequenced in a study of shared T cell receptors in the human thymus. TCRdb keeps only in-frame clones here, not all; method: immunoSEQ multiplex PCR. Here the sample spans a few hundred thousand clones, around 93% being singletons. Sequencing was performed on thymocytes. Receptor source: a human donor.

The chain is built from TRBV4-1 and TRBJ2-1; no firm D call. The CDR3 runs to 14 residues. Germline values: CDR1 MGHRA, CDR2 YSYEKL. V was cut by 3 bases and J by 4 bases, with 10 bases left in between. CDR3 amino acids: CASSQETPYNEQFF. Here the CDR3 DNA reads TGCGCCAGCAGCCAGGAGACTCCGTACAATGAGCAGTTCTTC.

The gene calls are TRBV28 and TRBJ1-1; weak D call: TRBD1 (6 bases). V gave up 2 bases and J gave up 0 bases, with 10 bases separating them. The germline V gene has CDR1 MDHEN and CDR2 SYDVKM. There are 15 residues in the CDR3. CDR3 in amino acids: CASSLRGVMNTEAFF. Written as DNA, the CDR3 is TGTGCCAGCAGTTTAAGGGGGGTAATGAACACTGAAGCTTTCTTT.

The chain employs TRBV19 and TRBJ1-2; possible D gene TRBD1, 5 bases. Trimming pared 8 bases from V and 8 bases from J, leaving 21 bases between. The CDR3 is made up of 14 amino acids. Germline CDR1 and CDR2: LNHDA and SQIVND (reference sequence). CDR3 region: CASGLKEDGDGYTF. Here the CDR3 DNA reads TGTGCCAGTGGGTTGAAAGAGGATGGGGACGGCTACACCTTC.

J is TRBJ2-1 and V is TRBV5-5; 10 positions match TRBD2. The J segment lost 3 bases and the V segment lost 1 base, leaving 10 bases of the junction unmatched. CDR1 is SGHKS, CDR2 YYEKEE, per germline (reference sequence). The CDR3 has 18 amino acids. The CDR3 region is CASSLRALAGGCYNEQFF. In DNA form, the CDR3 reads TGTGCCAGCAGCTTGAGGGCATTAGCGGGAGGCTGCTACAATGAGCAGTTCTTC. The full variable domain, with the rest looked up from reference TRBV5-5 and TRBJ2-1, is DAGVTQSPTHLIKTRGQQVTLRCSPISGHKSVSWYQQVLGQGPQFIFQYYEKEERGRGNFPDRFSARQFPNYSSELNVNALLLGDSALYLCASSLRALAGGCYNEQFFGPGTRLTVL.

This chain links TRBV28 with TRBJ2-2, with TRBD2 identical over 8 bases. Trimming at V came to 6 bases and at J to 9 bases, leaving 24 bases not matched to a gene. Germline CDR1 MDHEN, CDR2 SYDVKM. There are 19 residues in the CDR3. CDR3 nucleotide sequence: TGTGCCAGCAGCCCCCCGCCCCTAGGTGTAGCGGGGCAACCCCGGGAGCTGTTTTTT. This codes for CASSPPPLGVAGQPRELFF.

The chain links TRBV29-1 to TRBJ2-1; 14 nucleotides agree with TRBD2. The trim removed 6 bases at V and 8 bases at J, leaving 9 bases unmatched. The CDR3 sequence is 15 residues long. Germline values: CDR1 SQVTM, CDR2 ANQGSEA. CDR3: CSVGLAGVKPDEQFF. The CDR3 DNA sequence: TGCAGCGTGGGACTAGCGGGAGTCAAACCCGATGAGCAGTTCTTC.

The chain couples TRBV5-1 to TRBJ2-1; D may correspond to TRBD1 or TRBD2 (5 bases each). Trimming took off 4 bases at V and 0 bases at J, with 8 bases between the two ends. The germline gives CDR1 SGHRS, CDR2 YFSETQ. The CDR3 contains 14 residues. The CDR3 sequence: CASSKGTSYNEQFF. CDR3 sequence (DNA): TGCGCCAGCAGCAAGGGGACCTCCTACAATGAGCAGTTCTTC.

This clone was counted only a few times. V is TRBV28 and J is TRBJ2-7, with a possible D match to TRBD1 (6 bases). CDR3 size: 15 residues. The V and J ends lost 7 bases and 3 bases respectively, with 19 bases between them. From germline, CDR1 is MDHEN and CDR2 SYDVKM. DNA of the CDR3: TGTGCCAGCACCCGAAGGGGGTTGGAGAACTACGAGCAGTACTTC. Protein: CASTRRGLENYEQYF. The variable domain in full, with the rest retrieved from reference TRBV28 and TRBJ2-7, is DVKVTQSSRYLVKRTGEKVFLECVQDMDHENMFWYRQDPGLGLRLIYFSYDVKMKEKGDIPEGYSVSREKKERFSLILESASTNQTSMYLCASTRRGLENYEQYFGPGTRLTVT.

The V call is TRBV18, the J call TRBJ2-1, with 9 positions matching TRBD2. Losses at the gene ends were 4 bases for V and 9 bases for J; bases not matched to a gene: 7. Germline-derived CDR1 and CDR2 are KGHSH and LQKENI. This CDR3 is built from 14 residues. The chain's CDR3 is CASSLPGTSREQFF. CDR3 nucleotide sequence: TGTGCCAGCTCACTTCCCGGGACTAGCCGTGAGCAGTTCTTC.

This clone is a singleton in its sample. CDR3 in amino acids: CASSLPQGPLTNVLTF. CDR3 sequence (DNA): TGTGCCAGCAGCCTACCACAGGGCCCATTGACCAACGTCCTGACTTTC. The rearrangement uses TRBV7-3 and TRBJ2-6, with D possibly matching TRBD1 (6 bases). The CDR3 has 16 amino acids. Germline assignment: CDR1 SGHTA and CDR2 FQGTGA. V shed 5 bases and J shed 8 bases, with 19 bases lying between them.

The gene calls are TRBV19 and TRBJ2-5, with no clear D. This CDR3 region has 13 residues. The germline V and J ends were trimmed by 3 bases and 1 base, with 6 bases remaining between them. Germline V gene lookup returns CDR1 LNHDA and CDR2 SQIVND (reference sequence). CDR3 coding DNA: TGTGCCAGTAGTATGCCTAGCCAAGAGACCCAGTACTTC. It specifies CASSMPSQETQYF.

The CDR3 coding sequence is TGTGCCAGCACTCCCAGGATCCCCAGCCACGGTATTAATGAAAAACTGTTTTTT. This sequence encodes CASTPRIPSHGINEKLFF. V is TRBV7-6 and J is TRBJ1-4; D not resolved. The V and J ends lost 7 bases and 4 bases respectively, with 25 bases between them. The CDR3 runs to 18 residues. Germline lookup yields CDR1 SGHVS and CDR2 FNYEAQ.

This clone was seen once. The J gene is TRBJ1-4, the V gene TRBV5-1; TRBD1 matches at 7 bases. There are 16 residues in the CDR3. From germline, CDR1 is SGHRS and CDR2 YFSETQ. After removal of 0 bases from V and 5 bases from J, the junction contained 7 bases not matched to a gene. Written as DNA, the CDR3 is TGCGCCAGCAGCTTGGCCGCGACAGGGAGGAATGAAAAACTGTTTTTT. Translation gives CASSLAATGRNEKLFF. Supplemented by reference TRBV5-1 and TRBJ1-4, the full variable domain reads KAGVTQTPRYLIKTRGQQVTLSCSPISGHRSVSWYQQTPGQGLQFLFEYFSETQRNKGNFPGRFSGRQFSNSRSEMNVSTLELGDSALYLCASSLAATGRNEKLFFGSGTQLSVL.

This chain joins TRBV30 and TRBJ1-1, with 10 bases matching TRBD1. The trim removed 3 bases at V and 4 bases at J, leaving 11 bases unmatched. CDR1 GTSNPN and CDR2 SVGIG come from the germline V gene (reference sequence). CDR3 size: 16 residues. This CDR3 reads CAWRTGGNNYGTEAFF. The CDR3 nucleotides are TGTGCCTGGAGGACAGGGGGCAATAATTACGGCACTGAAGCTTTCTTT.

The chain employs TRBV10-2 and TRBJ2-1; D remains ambiguous. The V end was cut by 6 bases, the J end by 5 bases, with 8 bases between. This CDR3 region has 12 residues. The germline gives CDR1 WSHSY, CDR2 SAAADI. Here the CDR3 reads CASSLNHNEQFF. The CDR3 coding sequence is TGCGCCAGCAGCCTAAATCACAATGAGCAGTTCTTC.

The rearrangement uses TRBV28 and TRBJ1-5, with TRBD1 as a possible D gene (5 bases). Germline-derived CDR1 and CDR2 are MDHEN and SYDVKM. The germline V and J ends were trimmed by 3 bases and 6 bases, with 12 bases remaining between them. CDR3 size: 14 residues. CDR3 sequence: CASSFRRGGQPQHF. CDR3 DNA sequence: TGTGCCAGCAGTTTCCGACGGGGCGGTCAGCCCCAGCATTTT.

The chain combines TRBV13 with TRBJ2-7; 16 positions match TRBD2. Germline V lookup: CDR1 PRHDT, CDR2 FYEKMQ (reference sequence). The CDR3 is 17 amino acids. With V trimmed by 7 bases and J by 5 bases, 11 bases remained unmatched. The CDR3 region is CASKLGGLAGGPNEQYF. The CDR3 region has the DNA TGTGCCAGCAAACTCGGGGGACTAGCGGGAGGGCCCAACGAGCAGTACTTC.

The rearrangement joins TRBV27 to TRBJ2-7; perhaps TRBD1 as D (6 bases). The CDR3 runs to 17 residues. The V gene lost 2 bases and the J gene lost 2 bases, with 19 bases spanning the gap. Germline lookup yields CDR1 MNHEY and CDR2 SMNVEV (reference sequence). DNA for the CDR3: TGTGCCAGCAGTTTACTGTCTCGGACAGTTGGGGCCTACGAGCAGTACTTC. Translation: CASSLLSRTVGAYEQYF.

This rearrangement joins TRBV15 to TRBJ2-3; D is possibly TRBD1 (6 bases). V dropped 1 base and J dropped 2 bases, with 13 bases sitting between them. The CDR3 contains 16 residues. Looked up from germline, CDR1 is LNHNV and CDR2 is YYDKDF (reference sequence). CDR3 sequence reads: CATSRVQGPLTDTQYF. In DNA, the CDR3 is TGTGCCACCAGCAGAGTCCAGGGGCCCCTCACAGATACGCAGTATTTT.

The rearrangement joins TRBV5-5 to TRBJ2-3; 7 bases align to TRBD2. Germline assignment: CDR1 SGHKS and CDR2 YYEKEE (reference sequence). The CDR3 sequence is 19 residues long. J lost 1 base, V lost 6 bases, and 20 bases had no gene match. The CDR3 is CASTPTGGFAGARTDTQYF. The CDR3 nucleotides read TGTGCCAGCACCCCAACGGGGGGTTTCGCCGGGGCCCGCACAGATACGCAGTATTTT. The whole variable domain, remainder taken from reference TRBV5-5 and TRBJ2-3, is DAGVTQSPTHLIKTRGQQVTLRCSPISGHKSVSWYQQVLGQGPQFIFQYYEKEERGRGNFPDRFSARQFPNYSSELNVNALLLGDSALYLCASTPTGGFAGARTDTQYFGPGTRLTVL.

V gene TRBV6-1 combines with J gene TRBJ2-5; tentatively, D is TRBD1 (5 bases). CDR3 length: 15 residues. Germline CDR1 MNHNS, CDR2 SASEGT. V dropped 4 bases and J dropped 4 bases, with 16 bases sitting between them. In DNA form, the CDR3 reads TGTGCCAGCAGTGTAAGACAGTTCTGGGGAGAGACCCAGTACTTC. Encoded protein: CASSVRQFWGETQYF.

V usage is TRBV2 and J usage is TRBJ1-2, with D perhaps matching TRBD1 (5 bases). CDR1 is SNHLY and CDR2 is FYNNEI in the germline V gene. Trimming removed 5 bases from V and 5 bases from J, with 15 bases in between. CDR3 length: 14 amino acids. This CDR3 is CASSQTFGGYGYTF. The CDR3 bases are TGTGCCAGCAGTCAGACGTTTGGGGGGTATGGCTACACCTTC.

This sequence joins TRBV23-1 and TRBJ2-1; the match to TRBD2 covers 11 bases. TRBV23-1 is given ORF status, its function remaining uncertain. The CDR3 covers 20 residues. The V gene end was trimmed by 4 bases and the J gene end by 2 bases; junction bases not matched to a gene: 16. The CDR3 DNA is TGCGCCAGCAGTCTCCAGCGATGGCTAGCGGGAGGCGCCACCTACAATGAGCAGTTCTTC. Translated, it gives CASSLQRWLAGGATYNEQFF.